Sequencing of this T cell receptor (beta chain) was carried out in a study of Graves' ophthalmopathy and Graves' hyperthyroidism. Amplified TCR beta CDR3 regions were obtained using RNA transcripts as template. Amplification began with first-round RT-PCR using HTBI primers, then second-round multiplex PCR was performed. TCRdb re-called the multiplex PCR reads through MiXCR, storing one row per CDR3 protein. The data hold 200,000 to 250,000 distinct CDR3 sequences, with approximately 21% observed a single time. There are many counts of this clonotype. The antigen remains undetermined. This may stem from a read error, because a much larger clone lies one nucleotide away. Study-wide results and limits: Prediction of ophthalmopathy progression reached about 70% sensitivity and around 76% specificity.

The CDR3 length is 13 residues. Diagnosis used clinical symptoms, serum thyroxine, TRAb, thyroid ultrasound and orbital computed tomography. The chain has TRBV12-3 or TRBV12-4 and TRBJ2-7; 10 bases are shared with TRBD2. The TCR originated in a woman between 50 and 59 years old with Graves' ophthalmopathy. Material: peripheral blood. The CDR3 DNA reads as TGTGCCGGCAGAATAGCGGGAGGCTACGAGCAGTACTTC. Amino acids: CAGRIAGGYEQYF.